These T cell receptor beta chains were read from a single sample in a study of molecular identifiers for immune sequencing clone quantification. MiXCR, run by TCRdb on the PCR reads, gives a single entry per CDR3 protein. This sample has approximately 590,000 distinct CDR3 sequences, with around 25% found just once. What was sequenced was naive CD8+ T cells from blood, with Jurkat cell RNA spiked in. The source is a human donor in good health. Some libraries in this study had Jurkat cell RNA spiked in. CDR3s include the opening cysteine and the closing phenylalanine or tryptophan. Fields, in order: J gene, clone size, D gene, V gene, CDR3 protein, CDR3 DNA. D genes are given only for firm matches. Size is stated for part of the rows, as once, few or many counts, or as a class when the clone is expanded.

j_gene: TRBJ2-1
abundance: few
d_gene: TRBD2
v_gene: TRBV24-1
CDR3aa: CATSERTSPPNEQFF
CDR3nt: TGTGCCACCAGTGAACGGACTAGCCCCCCTAATGAGCAGTTCTTC

j_gene: TRBJ2-1
abundance: -
d_gene: -
v_gene: TRBV27
CDR3aa: CASSPRGALSYNEQFF
CDR3nt: TGTGCCAGCAGTCCCCGGGGGGCCCTTTCTTACAATGAGCAGTTCTTC

j_gene: TRBJ2-3
abundance: few
d_gene: TRBD2
v_gene: TRBV27
CDR3aa: CASSLLSGAGGLRTDTQYF
CDR3nt: TGTGCCAGCAGTTTATTGTCAGGAGCGGGAGGATTACGCACAGATACGCAGTATTTT

j_gene: TRBJ1-1
abundance: many
d_gene: -
v_gene: TRBV15
CDR3aa: CATSPWDRTMNTEAFF
CDR3nt: TGTGCCACCAGCCCCTGGGACCGGACAATGAACACTGAAGCTTTCTTT

j_gene: TRBJ2-7
abundance: -
d_gene: -
v_gene: TRBV7-6
CDR3aa: CASSHPSSGRLTYEQYF
CDR3nt: TGTGCCAGCAGCCACCCCAGTTCGGGGCGCCTTACCTACGAGCAGTACTTC

j_gene: TRBJ2-7
abundance: many
d_gene: TRBD2
v_gene: TRBV29-1
CDR3aa: CSVEGLAGTQEQYF
CDR3nt: TGCAGCGTTGAAGGACTAGCGGGGACTCAGGAGCAGTACTTC

j_gene: TRBJ1-2
abundance: many
d_gene: TRBD1
v_gene: TRBV4-3
CDR3aa: CASSQDPRQGAYGYTF
CDR3nt: TGCGCCAGCAGCCAAGATCCTAGACAGGGGGCCTATGGCTACACCTTC

j_gene: TRBJ2-5
abundance: -
d_gene: -
v_gene: TRBV6-2/TRBV6-3
CDR3aa: CASSIDETQYF
CDR3nt: TGTGCCAGCAGTATTGATGAGACCCAGTACTTC

j_gene: TRBJ2-6
abundance: -
d_gene: -
v_gene: TRBV9
CDR3aa: CASSVNFGPLEGGANVLTF
CDR3nt: TGTGCCAGCAGCGTCAATTTCGGGCCCTTGGAAGGTGGGGCCAACGTCCTGACTTTC

j_gene: TRBJ2-7
abundance: -
d_gene: -
v_gene: TRBV7-9
CDR3aa: CASSSDRDRYEQYF
CDR3nt: TGTGCCAGCAGCTCGGACCGTGATAGGTACGAGCAGTACTTC

j_gene: TRBJ2-7
abundance: -
d_gene: -
v_gene: TRBV5-6
CDR3aa: CASSVGAPNEQYF
CDR3nt: TGTGCCAGCAGCGTCGGGGCCCCCAACGAGCAGTACTTC

j_gene: TRBJ2-7
abundance: -
d_gene: -
v_gene: TRBV12-3/TRBV12-4
CDR3aa: CASSLGWPHEQYF
CDR3nt: TGTGCCAGCAGTTTAGGGTGGCCCCACGAGCAGTACTTC

j_gene: TRBJ1-1
abundance: many
d_gene: -
v_gene: TRBV28
CDR3aa: CASSLSGGSTEAFF
CDR3nt: TGTGCCAGCAGCCTCAGCGGGGGATCCACTGAAGCTTTCTTT

j_gene: TRBJ2-7
abundance: many
d_gene: TRBD1
v_gene: TRBV6-6
CDR3aa: CASSYRPGGSSYEQYF
CDR3nt: TGTGCCAGCAGTTACCGTCCAGGGGGTAGCTCCTACGAGCAGTACTTC

j_gene: TRBJ2-7
abundance: few
d_gene: -
v_gene: TRBV28
CDR3aa: CASRQYEQYF
CDR3nt: TGTGCCAGCAGACAATACGAGCAGTACTTC

j_gene: TRBJ2-7
abundance: many
d_gene: -
v_gene: TRBV7-9
CDR3aa: CASSPRTYYEQYF
CDR3nt: TGTGCCAGCAGCCCAAGGACCTACTACGAGCAGTACTTC

j_gene: TRBJ2-7
abundance: few
d_gene: -
v_gene: TRBV11-2
CDR3aa: CASSPDGVYEQYF
CDR3nt: TGTGCCAGCAGTCCTGACGGGGTCTACGAGCAGTACTTC

j_gene: TRBJ2-1
abundance: -
d_gene: TRBD2
v_gene: TRBV3-1
CDR3aa: CASSQVTSGAPPYNEQFF
CDR3nt: TGTGCCAGCAGCCAAGTAACTAGCGGGGCCCCGCCCTACAATGAGCAGTTCTTC

j_gene: TRBJ2-3
abundance: few
d_gene: -
v_gene: TRBV7-9
CDR3aa: CASSPAGARDTQYF
CDR3nt: TGTGCCAGCAGCCCCGCCGGGGCGCGGGATACGCAGTATTTT

j_gene: TRBJ2-7
abundance: few
d_gene: -
v_gene: TRBV5-6
CDR3aa: CASEPLGSYEQYF
CDR3nt: TGTGCCAGCGAACCCTTGGGTTCCTACGAGCAGTACTTC

j_gene: TRBJ2-1
abundance: -
d_gene: -
v_gene: TRBV3-1
CDR3aa: CASSQDHGSYPYNEQFF
CDR3nt: TGTGCCAGCAGCCAAGATCATGGATCATATCCCTACAATGAGCAGTTCTTC

j_gene: TRBJ2-7
abundance: many
d_gene: TRBD2
v_gene: TRBV5-1
CDR3aa: CASSPGLAGALEQYF
CDR3nt: TGCGCCAGCAGCCCGGGACTAGCGGGAGCACTAGAGCAGTACTTC

j_gene: TRBJ2-5
abundance: -
d_gene: TRBD2
v_gene: TRBV7-7
CDR3aa: CASSLLAGVAETQYF
CDR3nt: TGTGCTAGCAGCCTACTAGCGGGAGTCGCAGAGACCCAGTACTTC

j_gene: TRBJ1-5
abundance: -
d_gene: -
v_gene: TRBV23-1
CDR3aa: CASRRKKGDYSNQPQHF
CDR3nt: TGCGCCAGCAGACGAAAAAAAGGGGATTATAGCAATCAGCCCCAGCATTTT

j_gene: TRBJ2-5
abundance: many
d_gene: TRBD2
v_gene: TRBV30
CDR3aa: CAWSWASGTETQYF
CDR3nt: TGTGCCTGGAGTTGGGCCAGCGGGACAGAGACCCAGTACTTC

j_gene: TRBJ1-5
abundance: -
d_gene: -
v_gene: TRBV13
CDR3aa: CASSWGGDSGNQPQHF
CDR3nt: TGTGCCAGCTCCTGGGGGGGAGACAGTGGCAATCAGCCCCAGCATTTT

j_gene: TRBJ2-7
abundance: many
d_gene: -
v_gene: TRBV7-2
CDR3aa: CASSLELGSHEQYF
CDR3nt: TGTGCCAGCAGCTTAGAGCTCGGCAGCCACGAGCAGTACTTC

j_gene: TRBJ2-3
abundance: many
d_gene: -
v_gene: TRBV13
CDR3aa: CASSLEGLTDTQYF
CDR3nt: TGTGCCAGCAGCTTAGAGGGCCTCACAGATACGCAGTATTTT

j_gene: TRBJ1-5
abundance: -
d_gene: -
v_gene: TRBV12-3/TRBV12-4
CDR3aa: CASSFGIGASDQPQHF
CDR3nt: TGTGCCAGCAGTTTTGGTATCGGGGCTTCCGATCAGCCCCAGCATTTT

j_gene: TRBJ2-2
abundance: -
d_gene: TRBD1
v_gene: TRBV4-1
CDR3aa: CASSQEGQGHGELFF
CDR3nt: TGCGCCAGCAGCCAAGAGGGACAGGGTCACGGGGAGCTGTTTTTT

j_gene: TRBJ1-3
abundance: many
d_gene: -
v_gene: TRBV21-1
CDR3aa: CASTRSAGEQPSGNTIYF
CDR3nt: TGTGCCAGCACCAGGTCGGCAGGCGAACAACCCTCTGGAAACACCATATATTTT

j_gene: TRBJ2-7
abundance: few
d_gene: -
v_gene: TRBV19
CDR3aa: CASNGPNEYEQYF
CDR3nt: TGTGCCAGTAATGGGCCAAACGAATACGAGCAGTACTTC

j_gene: TRBJ2-7
abundance: few
d_gene: TRBD2
v_gene: TRBV9
CDR3aa: CASSGGGRTVDEQYF
CDR3nt: TGTGCCAGCAGCGGGGGGGGTAGGACCGTCGACGAGCAGTACTTC

j_gene: TRBJ1-1
abundance: -
d_gene: -
v_gene: TRBV7-9
CDR3aa: CASSLQLSTEAFF
CDR3nt: TGTGCCAGCAGCTTACAGCTGAGCACTGAAGCTTTCTTT

j_gene: TRBJ1-5
abundance: few
d_gene: TRBD1
v_gene: TRBV5-6
CDR3aa: CASSFSLGRGNQPQHF
CDR3nt: TGTGCCAGCAGCTTTTCCTTGGGCAGGGGGAATCAGCCCCAGCATTTT

j_gene: TRBJ2-2
abundance: few
d_gene: -
v_gene: TRBV9
CDR3aa: CASSVRADGELFF
CDR3nt: TGTGCCAGCAGCGTACGGGCAGACGGGGAGCTGTTTTTT

j_gene: TRBJ2-2
abundance: -
d_gene: TRBD2
v_gene: TRBV29-1
CDR3aa: CSVEVPSSGRAVTGELFF
CDR3nt: TGCAGCGTTGAAGTTCCTTCTAGCGGGAGGGCCGTCACCGGGGAGCTGTTTTTT

j_gene: TRBJ2-5
abundance: many
d_gene: -
v_gene: TRBV7-2
CDR3aa: CASSEWHVEWTQYF
CDR3nt: TGTGCCAGCAGCGAGTGGCACGTTGAGTGGACCCAGTACTTC

j_gene: TRBJ1-3
abundance: -
d_gene: -
v_gene: TRBV27
CDR3aa: CASSLSGAYGNTVYF
CDR3nt: TGTGCCAGCAGTTTATCGGGGGCATACGGAAACACCGTATATTTT

j_gene: TRBJ2-5
abundance: -
d_gene: -
v_gene: TRBV14
CDR3aa: CASSPKLGGLTTQYF
CDR3nt: TGTGCCAGCAGCCCTAAATTGGGTGGGTTGACGACCCAGTACTTC

j_gene: TRBJ2-7
abundance: few
d_gene: TRBD2
v_gene: TRBV27
CDR3aa: CASSLFVGGPSEQYF
CDR3nt: TGTGCCAGCAGTTTATTTGTGGGAGGGCCCTCCGAGCAGTACTTC

j_gene: TRBJ2-3
abundance: few
d_gene: -
v_gene: TRBV7-2
CDR3aa: CASSLSVGWGADTQYF
CDR3nt: TGTGCCAGCAGCTTATCTGTCGGATGGGGCGCAGATACGCAGTATTTT

j_gene: TRBJ1-5
abundance: many
d_gene: TRBD1
v_gene: TRBV4-1
CDR3aa: CASSRETGPNQPQHF
CDR3nt: TGCGCCAGCAGCCGAGAGACAGGGCCCAATCAGCCCCAGCATTTT

j_gene: TRBJ2-7
abundance: many
d_gene: TRBD1
v_gene: TRBV19
CDR3aa: CASSMGTGRFEQYF
CDR3nt: TGTGCCAGTAGTATGGGGACAGGGAGATTCGAGCAGTACTTC

j_gene: TRBJ2-1
abundance: many
d_gene: -
v_gene: TRBV7-2
CDR3aa: CASSLGGLPYNEQFF
CDR3nt: TGTGCCAGCAGCTTAGGCGGTCTACCCTACAATGAGCAGTTCTTC

j_gene: TRBJ2-1
abundance: many
d_gene: -
v_gene: TRBV9
CDR3aa: CASSSSAYSYNEQFF
CDR3nt: TGTGCCAGCAGCTCCAGCGCTTACTCCTACAATGAGCAGTTCTTC

j_gene: TRBJ2-2
abundance: -
d_gene: -
v_gene: TRBV4-3
CDR3aa: CASSQDWGVVYTGELFF
CDR3nt: TGCGCCAGCAGCCAAGATTGGGGGGTAGTTTACACCGGGGAGCTGTTTTTT